This entry is about one T cell receptor beta chain. Its antigen is unknown. The data were obtained in a study of PD-1 blockade in classical Hodgkin lymphoma. Produced via immunoSEQ multiplex PCR; TCRdb's table is partial and in-frame only. The sample has 35,000 to 50,000 clones; 76% are singletons. Points from the study as a whole: Among the patients, those starting nivolumab under 1 year after ASCT were excluded. Diversity similar to that of newly diagnosed patients was seen at baseline in complete responders.

All the patients suffered relapse after autologous stem cell transplantation, and brentuximab vedotin exposure differed. This TCR came from a human donor with classical Hodgkin lymphoma. This material consisted of peripheral blood mononuclear cells (PBMCs), taken at baseline.

The chain's CDR3 is CASSAGLAGEPDTQYF. CDR3 nucleotide sequence: TGTGCCAGCAGCGCGGGACTAGCGGGAGAGCCAGATACGCAGTATTTT. The gene calls are TRBV13 and TRBJ2-3, with TRBD2 matching 14 bases. J lost 4 bases, V lost 5 bases, and 5 bases had no gene match. CDR1 and CDR2 from the germline V gene are PRHDT and FYEKMQ (reference sequence). This CDR3 has 16 residues.